In this sample, the clone carrying this TCR beta chain turned up a few times. What it recognizes is unknown. This entry belongs to a study of Ad26.COV2.S vaccination and SARS-CoV-2 variants. The wider study: Intramuscular Ad26.COV2.S at 5x10^10 or 1x10^11 viral particles. Study-wide results and limits: Recipients given vaccine exceeded placebo recipients in spike-specific TCR breadth. Spike-specific CD8+ and CD4+ T cell responses reportedly showed substantial breadth after vaccination.

The V gene end was trimmed by 6 bases and the J gene end by 5 bases; junction bases not matched to a gene: 4. This CDR3 region has 14 residues. Germline V CDR1 and CDR2: WSHSY, SAAADI. Treatment denoted: over 15 received Ad26.COV2.S at low or high dose, single or two shots; a few received placebo; per-sample allocation not given. After the first vaccine or placebo injection, samples were drawn on day 63. Aged 18-55 years, donor was enrolled in Boston in about 2020. Libraries were prepared by immunoSEQ multiplex PCR; TCRdb keeps only in-frame clonotypes and omits some of them. Among 400,000 to 450,000 clones listed, 92% were seen once.

The clonotype originates from a person aged 18-65 years who received the Ad26.COV2.S COVID-19 vaccine or a placebo. The sequencing used peripheral blood, collected in a trial of Ad26.COV2.S vaccine versus placebo. This chain links TRBV10-2 with TRBJ1-1; 12 nucleotides agree with TRBD1. Written as DNA, the CDR3 is TGCGCCAGCAGGAGGGACAGGGGGCGGACTGAAGCTTTCTTT. It codes for CASRRDRGRTEAFF.